One and the same sample provided the 3 T cell receptor beta chains below, sequenced in a study of tumor-infiltrating lymphocytes in primary liver carcinoma. Between roughly 17 and 31 mg of unsorted bulk tissue served as the source from which RNA and DNA were co-extracted. Starting from 500 ng of total RNA, TCR beta cDNA was produced with a primer in the constant region. Libraries for TCR beta were built through three nested multiplex PCR rounds, which together made up a slightly modified ARM-PCR procedure. The study ran its first two PCR rounds for 9 to 10 cycles each, using TRBV1-TRBV30 forward primers and a C-beta reverse primer. TCRdb reanalysed the multiplex PCR reads using MiXCR and keeps one entry per CDR3 protein. The sample holds 150,000 to 200,000 distinct CDR3 sequences, around four fifths seen once. The sequenced sample consisted of tumor tissue from primary liver carcinoma. The receptors originated from a man aged 35 to 55 with primary liver carcinoma and hepatitis B virus infection.

Of note for this clonotype: The germline gene is not matched at one end of the junction; a read error may be the cause. V gene TRBV18 combines with J gene TRBJ2-3; no firm D call. In germline, CDR1 is KGHSH, CDR2 LQKENI. The CDR3 length is 13 residues. DNA of the CDR3: TGTGCCAGCTCACCCATATCGTTGGATACGCGGTATTTT. The encoded protein is CASSPISLDTRYF.

In regard to this clonotype: At one end, the junction sequence differs from germline, possibly due to a read error. The chain recombines TRBV7-9 with TRBJ1-1; D is perhaps TRBD1 (5 bases). The CDR3 has 13 amino acids. Germline lookup yields CDR1 SEHNR and CDR2 FQNEAQ (reference sequence). The DNA for the CDR3 is TGTGCCAGTAGCTTAAATAGGCAGGGTGAAACTTTCTTT. Residues: CASSLNRQGETFF.

On this clonotype: A read error may account for a junction end that differs from germline. The chain carries TRBV11-3 and TRBJ2-1, with D uncertain. This CDR3 is 15 amino acids long. Germline-derived CDR1 and CDR2 are SGHNT and YENEEA. The CDR3 DNA is TGTGACAGCAGCCCCCTCTTTGCTGAGAGCAATGAGCAGTTATTT. This sequence encodes CDSSPLFAESNEQLF.